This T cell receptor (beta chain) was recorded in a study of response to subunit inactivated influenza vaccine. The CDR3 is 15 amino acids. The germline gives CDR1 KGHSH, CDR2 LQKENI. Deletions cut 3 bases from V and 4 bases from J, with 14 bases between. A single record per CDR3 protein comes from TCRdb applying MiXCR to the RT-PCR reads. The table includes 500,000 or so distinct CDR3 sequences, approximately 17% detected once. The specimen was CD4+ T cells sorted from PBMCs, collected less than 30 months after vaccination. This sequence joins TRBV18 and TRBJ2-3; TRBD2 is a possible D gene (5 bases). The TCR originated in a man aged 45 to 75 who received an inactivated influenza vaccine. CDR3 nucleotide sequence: TGTGCCAGCTCACCCTCGTACGGCGGGCCAGATACGCAGTATTTT. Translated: CASSPSYGGPDTQYF.